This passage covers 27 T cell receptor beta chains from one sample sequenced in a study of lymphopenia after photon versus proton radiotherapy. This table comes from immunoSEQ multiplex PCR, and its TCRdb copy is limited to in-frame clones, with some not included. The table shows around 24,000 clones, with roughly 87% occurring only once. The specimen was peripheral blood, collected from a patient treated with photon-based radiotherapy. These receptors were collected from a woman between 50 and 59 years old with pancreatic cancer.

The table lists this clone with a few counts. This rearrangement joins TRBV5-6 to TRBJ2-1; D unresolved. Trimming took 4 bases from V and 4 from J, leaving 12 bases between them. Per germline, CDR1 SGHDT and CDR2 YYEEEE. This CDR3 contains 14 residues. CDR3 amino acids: CASSQQLDYNEQFF. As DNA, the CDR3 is TGTGCCAGCAGCCAACAGTTGGATTACAATGAGCAGTTCTTC.

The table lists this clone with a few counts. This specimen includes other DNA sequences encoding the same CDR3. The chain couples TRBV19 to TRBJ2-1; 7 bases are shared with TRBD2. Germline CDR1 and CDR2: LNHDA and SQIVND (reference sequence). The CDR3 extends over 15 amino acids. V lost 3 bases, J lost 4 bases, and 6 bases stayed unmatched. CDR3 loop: CASSISASGYNEQFF. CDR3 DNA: TGTGCCAGTAGTATTTCGGCTAGCGGATACAATGAGCAGTTCTTC.

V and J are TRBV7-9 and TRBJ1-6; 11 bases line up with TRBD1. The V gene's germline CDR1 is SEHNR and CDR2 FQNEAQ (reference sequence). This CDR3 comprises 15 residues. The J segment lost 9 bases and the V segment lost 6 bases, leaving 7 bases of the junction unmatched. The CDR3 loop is CASSLTGTGGSPLHF. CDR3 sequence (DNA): TGTGCCAGCAGTCTGACCGGGACAGGGGGTTCACCCCTCCACTTT. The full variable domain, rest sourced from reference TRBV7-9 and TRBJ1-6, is DTGVSQNPRHKITKRGQNVTFRCDPISEHNRLYWYRQTLGQGPEFLTYFQNEAQLEKSRLLSDRFSAERPKGSFSTLEIQRTEQGDSAMYLCASSLTGTGGSPLHFGNGTRLTVT.

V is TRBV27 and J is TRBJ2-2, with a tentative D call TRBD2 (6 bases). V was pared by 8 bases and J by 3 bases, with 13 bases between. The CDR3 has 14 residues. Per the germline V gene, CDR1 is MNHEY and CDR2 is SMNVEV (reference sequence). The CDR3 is CASQTWGDTGELFF. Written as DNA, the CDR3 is TGTGCCAGCCAGACGTGGGGGGACACCGGGGAGCTGTTTTTT.

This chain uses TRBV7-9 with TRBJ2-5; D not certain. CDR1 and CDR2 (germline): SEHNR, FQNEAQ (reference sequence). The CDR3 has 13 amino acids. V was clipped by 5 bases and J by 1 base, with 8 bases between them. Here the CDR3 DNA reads TGTGCCAGCAGCGCAGGAGCCCAAGAGACCCAGTACTTC. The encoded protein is CASSAGAQETQYF.

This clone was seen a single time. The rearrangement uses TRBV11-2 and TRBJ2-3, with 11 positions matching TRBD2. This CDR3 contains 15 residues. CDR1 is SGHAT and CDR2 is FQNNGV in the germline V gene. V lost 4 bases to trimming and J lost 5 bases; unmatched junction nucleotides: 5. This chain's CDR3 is CASSSSGLAEDTQYF. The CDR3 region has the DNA TGTGCCAGCAGCTCCTCGGGACTAGCGGAAGATACGCAGTATTTT.

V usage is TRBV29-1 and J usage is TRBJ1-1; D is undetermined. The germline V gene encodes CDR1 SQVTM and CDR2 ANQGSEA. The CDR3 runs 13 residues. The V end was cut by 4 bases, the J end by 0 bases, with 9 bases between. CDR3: CSVGSSMNTEAFF. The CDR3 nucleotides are TGCAGCGTTGGGTCCTCTATGAACACTGAAGCTTTCTTT.

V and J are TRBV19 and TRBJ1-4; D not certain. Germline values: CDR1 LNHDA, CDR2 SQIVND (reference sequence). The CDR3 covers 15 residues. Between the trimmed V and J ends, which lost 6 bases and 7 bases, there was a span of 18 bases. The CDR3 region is CASRAGRRGGEKLFF. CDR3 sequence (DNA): TGTGCCAGTAGAGCCGGGAGGCGAGGTGGTGAAAAACTGTTTTTT.

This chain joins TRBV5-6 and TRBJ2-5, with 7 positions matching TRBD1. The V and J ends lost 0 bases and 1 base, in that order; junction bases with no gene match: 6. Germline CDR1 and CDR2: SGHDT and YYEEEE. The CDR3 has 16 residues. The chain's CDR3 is CASSLGQTGIQETQYF. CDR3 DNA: TGTGCCAGCAGCTTGGGTCAGACAGGGATCCAAGAGACCCAGTACTTC.

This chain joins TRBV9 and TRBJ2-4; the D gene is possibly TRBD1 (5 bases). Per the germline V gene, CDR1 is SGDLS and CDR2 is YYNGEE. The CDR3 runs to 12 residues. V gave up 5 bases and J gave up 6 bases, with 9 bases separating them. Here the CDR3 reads CASRGRGNIQYF. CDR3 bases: TGTGCCAGCAGGGGAAGGGGAAACATTCAGTACTTC.

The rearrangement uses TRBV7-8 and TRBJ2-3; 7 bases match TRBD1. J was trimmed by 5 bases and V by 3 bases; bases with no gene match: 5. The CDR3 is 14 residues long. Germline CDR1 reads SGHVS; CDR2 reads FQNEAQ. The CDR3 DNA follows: TGTGCCAGCAGCTTCAGGCGACAGGGAGATACGCAGTATTTT. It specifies CASSFRRQGDTQYF.

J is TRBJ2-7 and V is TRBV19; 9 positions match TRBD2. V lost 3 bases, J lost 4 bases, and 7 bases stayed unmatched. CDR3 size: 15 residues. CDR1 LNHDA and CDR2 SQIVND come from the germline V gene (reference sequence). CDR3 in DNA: TGTGCCAGTAGTATCAAGGCGGGAGGGCCATACGAGCAGTACTTC. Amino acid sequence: CASSIKAGGPYEQYF.

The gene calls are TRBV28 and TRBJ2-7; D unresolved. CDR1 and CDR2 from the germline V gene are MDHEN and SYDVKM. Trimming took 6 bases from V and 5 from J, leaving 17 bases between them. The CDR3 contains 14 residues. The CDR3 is CASRTSEPQDEQYF. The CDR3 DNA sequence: TGTGCCAGCAGGACAAGCGAGCCCCAGGACGAGCAGTACTTC.

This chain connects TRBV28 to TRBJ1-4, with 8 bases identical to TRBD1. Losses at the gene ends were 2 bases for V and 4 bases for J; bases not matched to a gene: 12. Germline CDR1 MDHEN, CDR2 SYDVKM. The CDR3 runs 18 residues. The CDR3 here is CASSLEIRTGWDNEKLFF. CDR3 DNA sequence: TGTGCCAGCAGTTTAGAGATTCGGACAGGGTGGGATAATGAAAAACTGTTTTTT.

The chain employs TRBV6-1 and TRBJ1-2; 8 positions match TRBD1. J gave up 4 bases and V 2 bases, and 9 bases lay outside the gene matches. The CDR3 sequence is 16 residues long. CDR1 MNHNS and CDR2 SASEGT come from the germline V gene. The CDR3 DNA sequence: TGTGCCAGCAGTGAAACCCGGACAGGGAATTTCTATGGCTACACCTTC. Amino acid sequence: CASSETRTGNFYGYTF.

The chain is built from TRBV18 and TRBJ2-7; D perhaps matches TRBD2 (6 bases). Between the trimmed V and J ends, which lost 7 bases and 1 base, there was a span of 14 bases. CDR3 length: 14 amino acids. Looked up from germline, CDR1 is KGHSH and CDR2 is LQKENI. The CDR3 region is CASFSSAGSYEQYF. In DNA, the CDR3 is TGTGCCAGCTTCTCATCGGCGGGATCCTACGAGCAGTACTTC.

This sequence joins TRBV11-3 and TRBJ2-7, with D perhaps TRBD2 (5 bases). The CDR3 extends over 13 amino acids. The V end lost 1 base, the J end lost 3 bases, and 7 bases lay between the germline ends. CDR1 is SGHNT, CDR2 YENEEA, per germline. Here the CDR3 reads CASSLVAGYEQYF. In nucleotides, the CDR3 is TGTGCCAGCAGCTTAGTCGCGGGCTACGAGCAGTACTTC. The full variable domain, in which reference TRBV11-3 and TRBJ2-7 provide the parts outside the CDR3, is EAGVVQSPRYKIIEKKQPVAFWCNPISGHNTLYWYLQNLGQGPELLIRYENEEAVDDSQLPKDRFSAERLKGVDSTLKIQPAELGDSAVYLCASSLVAGYEQYFGPGTRLTVT.

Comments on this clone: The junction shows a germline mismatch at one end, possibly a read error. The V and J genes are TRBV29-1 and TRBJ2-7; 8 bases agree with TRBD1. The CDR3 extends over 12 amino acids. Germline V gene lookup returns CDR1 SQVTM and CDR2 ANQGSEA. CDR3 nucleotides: TGCAGCGTTGAAGGGACAGGGTATTCGTGGTTCTTC. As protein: CSVEGTGYSWFF.

CDR3 amino acids: CASSARDSAWGYTF. The CDR3 region has the DNA TGTGCCAGCAGCGCCCGGGACAGCGCCTGGGGCTACACCTTC. The chain has TRBV7-2 and TRBJ1-2, with TRBD1 identical over 7 bases. Germline assignment: CDR1 SGHTA and CDR2 FQGNSA. V lost 5 bases and J lost 8; bases outside the gene matches: 11. This CDR3 contains 14 residues.

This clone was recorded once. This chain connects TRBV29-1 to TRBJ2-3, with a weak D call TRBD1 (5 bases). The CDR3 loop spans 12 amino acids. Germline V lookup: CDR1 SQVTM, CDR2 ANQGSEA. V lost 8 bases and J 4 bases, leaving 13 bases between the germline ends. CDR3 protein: CSFPGWADTQYF. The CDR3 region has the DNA TGCAGCTTCCCAGGGTGGGCAGATACGCAGTATTTT.

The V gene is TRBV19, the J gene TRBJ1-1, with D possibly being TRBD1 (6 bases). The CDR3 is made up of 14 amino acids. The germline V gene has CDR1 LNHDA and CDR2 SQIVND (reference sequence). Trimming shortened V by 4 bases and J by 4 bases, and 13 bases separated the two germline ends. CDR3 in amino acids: CASSSRGYPTEAFF. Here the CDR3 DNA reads TGTGCCAGTAGTAGCAGGGGTTACCCCACTGAAGCTTTCTTT.

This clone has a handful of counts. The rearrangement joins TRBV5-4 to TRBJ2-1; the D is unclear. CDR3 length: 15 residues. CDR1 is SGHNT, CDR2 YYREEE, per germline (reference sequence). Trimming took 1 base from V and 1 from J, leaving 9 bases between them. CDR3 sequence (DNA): TGTGCCAGCAGCTTGTCAGGCGTTTCCTACAATGAGCAGTTCTTC. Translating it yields CASSLSGVSYNEQFF.

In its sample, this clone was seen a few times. CDR3 residues: CASSFGHGSYEQYF. The CDR3 DNA is TGTGCCAGCAGCTTCGGACATGGTTCCTACGAGCAGTACTTC. The V and J genes are TRBV5-6 and TRBJ2-7, with D possibly being TRBD1 (5 bases). CDR1 and CDR2 (germline): SGHDT, YYEEEE. The CDR3 has 14 amino acids. V was clipped by 2 bases and J by 1 base, with 10 bases between them.

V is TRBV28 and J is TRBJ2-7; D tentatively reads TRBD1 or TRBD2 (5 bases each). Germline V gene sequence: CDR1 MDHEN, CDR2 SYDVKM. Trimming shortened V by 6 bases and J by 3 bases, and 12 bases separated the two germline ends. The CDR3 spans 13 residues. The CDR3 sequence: CASSLGTFYEQYF. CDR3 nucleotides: TGTGCCAGCAGCCTTGGGACGTTCTACGAGCAGTACTTC.

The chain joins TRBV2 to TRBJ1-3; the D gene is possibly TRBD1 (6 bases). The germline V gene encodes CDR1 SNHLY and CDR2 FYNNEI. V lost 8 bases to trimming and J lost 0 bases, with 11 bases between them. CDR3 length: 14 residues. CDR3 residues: CASATGISGNTIYF. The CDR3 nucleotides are TGTGCCAGCGCAACAGGGATCTCTGGAAACACCATATATTTT.

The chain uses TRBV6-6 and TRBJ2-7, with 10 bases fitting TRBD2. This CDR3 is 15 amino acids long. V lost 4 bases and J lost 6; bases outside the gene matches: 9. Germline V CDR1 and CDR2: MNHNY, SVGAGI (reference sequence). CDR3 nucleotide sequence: TGTGCCAGCAGTTCGTCCGGGACTAGCGCCCTCGAGCAGTACTTC. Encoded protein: CASSSSGTSALEQYF.

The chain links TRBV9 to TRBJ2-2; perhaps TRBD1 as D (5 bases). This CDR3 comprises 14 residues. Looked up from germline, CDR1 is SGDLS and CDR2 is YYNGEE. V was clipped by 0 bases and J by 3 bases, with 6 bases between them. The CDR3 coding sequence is TGTGCCAGCAGCGTAGCCAGGGACACCGGGGAGCTGTTTTTT. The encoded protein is CASSVARDTGELFF.